These T cell receptor beta chains were read from a single sample in a study of Ad26.COV2.S vaccination and SARS-CoV-2 variants. Here immunoSEQ multiplex PCR was the method, and the copy in TCRdb shows in-frame clones only, minus some. The table has around 300,000 clones, roughly 88% seen once. This specimen consisted of peripheral blood, obtained in a trial of Ad26.COV2.S vaccine versus placebo. Every receptor here comes from a person aged 18-60 years who received the Ad26.COV2.S COVID-19 vaccine or a placebo. Both conserved end residues are part of each CDR3. Fields, in order: J gene, D gene, V gene, clone size, CDR3 protein, CDR3 DNA. A D gene is named only where the DNA matches it firmly. Part of the rows lack a size; the others show once, few, many or a class for expanded clones.

j_gene: TRBJ1-2
d_gene: .
v_gene: TRBV4-2
abundance: .
CDR3aa: CASSSDGNYGYTF
CDR3nt: TGTGCCAGCAGCAGCGACGGGAACTATGGCTACACCTTC

j_gene: TRBJ2-7
d_gene: TRBD1
v_gene: TRBV6-5
abundance: .
CDR3aa: CASNPMTGGFYEQYF
CDR3nt: TGTGCCAGCAACCCGATGACAGGGGGCTTTTACGAGCAGTACTTC

j_gene: TRBJ2-5
d_gene: .
v_gene: TRBV3-1/TRBV3-2
abundance: .
CDR3aa: CASSPERGVQETQYF
CDR3nt: TGTGCCAGCAGCCCCGAACGCGGGGTCCAAGAGACCCAGTACTTC

j_gene: TRBJ1-2
d_gene: .
v_gene: TRBV29-1
abundance: .
CDR3aa: CSAYESFHGPFYGYTF
CDR3nt: TGCAGCGCCTATGAGTCTTTTCACGGGCCCTTCTATGGCTACACCTTC

j_gene: TRBJ1-5
d_gene: .
v_gene: TRBV4-1
abundance: .
CDR3aa: CASSQIRGYQPQHF
CDR3nt: TGCGCCAGCAGCCAAATTCGTGGATATCAGCCCCAGCATTTT

j_gene: TRBJ2-3
d_gene: .
v_gene: TRBV12-5
abundance: .
CDR3aa: CASGLDPASTDTQYF
CDR3nt: TGTGCTAGTGGTTTGGACCCTGCTAGCACAGATACGCAGTATTTT

j_gene: TRBJ2-5
d_gene: .
v_gene: TRBV7-2
abundance: .
CDR3aa: CASSLVGSQETQYF
CDR3nt: TGTGCCAGCAGCTTAGTGGGCAGCCAAGAGACCCAGTACTTC

j_gene: TRBJ2-5
d_gene: TRBD2
v_gene: TRBV6-6
abundance: .
CDR3aa: CASLLSSGGGETQYF
CDR3nt: TGTGCCAGCCTACTGTCTAGCGGGGGGGGAGAGACCCAGTACTTC

j_gene: TRBJ1-1
d_gene: .
v_gene: TRBV6-5
abundance: .
CDR3aa: CASSYVDGNTEAFF
CDR3nt: TGTGCCAGCAGTTACGTGGACGGAAACACTGAAGCTTTCTTT

j_gene: TRBJ1-1
d_gene: .
v_gene: TRBV28
abundance: .
CDR3aa: CASSLRQKPPEAFF
CDR3nt: TGTGCCAGCAGTTTAAGACAGAAACCTCCTGAAGCTTTCTTT

j_gene: TRBJ1-1
d_gene: .
v_gene: TRBV27
abundance: .
CDR3aa: CASLVTGHMNTEAFF
CDR3nt: TGTGCCAGCCTCGTGACGGGGCATATGAACACTGAAGCTTTCTTT

j_gene: TRBJ1-1
d_gene: TRBD1
v_gene: TRBV7-9
abundance: .
CDR3aa: CASSALGQVRGTEAFF
CDR3nt: TGTGCCAGCAGCGCCCTAGGACAGGTCCGGGGTACTGAAGCTTTCTTT

j_gene: TRBJ1-4
d_gene: .
v_gene: TRBV5-4
abundance: .
CDR3aa: CASSLLVGEKLFF
CDR3nt: TGTGCCAGCAGCTTGTTGGTGGGTGAAAAACTGTTTTTT

j_gene: TRBJ2-7
d_gene: TRBD1
v_gene: TRBV2
abundance: .
CDR3aa: CASVVWTGTYEQYF
CDR3nt: TGTGCCAGCGTGGTTTGGACAGGGACCTACGAGCAGTACTTC

j_gene: TRBJ1-1
d_gene: TRBD1
v_gene: TRBV10-2
abundance: .
CDR3aa: CASSDGTAEAFF
CDR3nt: TGCGCCAGCAGTGACGGGACAGCTGAAGCTTTCTTT

j_gene: TRBJ1-5
d_gene: TRBD1
v_gene: TRBV7-9
abundance: .
CDR3aa: CASSSGTGYNQPQHF
CDR3nt: TGTGCCAGCAGCTCCGGGACAGGCTACAATCAGCCCCAGCATTTT

j_gene: TRBJ2-2
d_gene: .
v_gene: TRBV19
abundance: .
CDR3aa: CASSSFVTVNTGELFF
CDR3nt: TGTGCCAGTAGCTCCTTCGTGACCGTGAACACCGGGGAGCTGTTTTTT

j_gene: TRBJ2-1
d_gene: TRBD2
v_gene: TRBV7-9
abundance: .
CDR3aa: CASSPGGGEQFF
CDR3nt: TGTGCCAGCAGCCCGGGGGGTGGGGAGCAGTTCTTC

j_gene: TRBJ1-6
d_gene: .
v_gene: TRBV6-4
abundance: .
CDR3aa: CASRREGQGYSPLHF
CDR3nt: TGTGCCAGCAGGCGAGAAGGGCAGGGGTATTCACCCCTCCACTTT

j_gene: TRBJ2-5
d_gene: .
v_gene: TRBV21-1
abundance: .
CDR3aa: CASSNLTTLRGETQYF
CDR3nt: TGTGCCAGCAGCAACCTCACCACTTTGAGGGGGGAGACCCAGTACTTC

j_gene: TRBJ2-1
d_gene: .
v_gene: TRBV18
abundance: .
CDR3aa: CASSPLARIGNEQFF
CDR3nt: TGTGCCAGCTCACCTCTAGCGCGAATAGGCAATGAGCAGTTCTTC

j_gene: TRBJ1-4
d_gene: .
v_gene: TRBV6-5
abundance: .
CDR3aa: CASSYSQSSNEKLFF
CDR3nt: TGTGCCAGCAGTTACTCCCAAAGCTCCAATGAAAAACTGTTTTTT

j_gene: TRBJ1-4
d_gene: .
v_gene: TRBV9
abundance: .
CDR3aa: CASSASATRGNEKLFF
CDR3nt: TGTGCCAGCAGCGCATCAGCCACTCGGGGTAATGAAAAACTGTTTTTT

j_gene: TRBJ1-2
d_gene: TRBD1
v_gene: TRBV18
abundance: .
CDR3aa: CASSPGTGPNYGYTF
CDR3nt: TGTGCCAGCTCACCTGGGACAGGGCCTAACTATGGCTACACCTTC

j_gene: TRBJ1-1
d_gene: .
v_gene: TRBV6-5
abundance: .
CDR3aa: CASSYLQNTEAFF
CDR3nt: TGTGCCAGCAGTTACCTACAGAACACTGAAGCTTTCTTT

j_gene: TRBJ2-5
d_gene: .
v_gene: TRBV2
abundance: .
CDR3aa: CASRAGAGETQYF
CDR3nt: TGTGCCAGCAGAGCAGGTGCAGGGGAGACCCAGTACTTC

j_gene: TRBJ1-1
d_gene: TRBD1
v_gene: TRBV11-2
abundance: .
CDR3aa: CASSFGTGRDTEAFF
CDR3nt: TGTGCCAGCAGCTTCGGGACAGGGAGGGACACTGAAGCTTTCTTT

j_gene: TRBJ1-1
d_gene: .
v_gene: TRBV30
abundance: .
CDR3aa: CAWSVLRGTEAFF
CDR3nt: TGTGCCTGGAGTGTTTTAAGGGGAACTGAAGCTTTCTTT

j_gene: TRBJ1-6
d_gene: .
v_gene: TRBV21-1
abundance: .
CDR3aa: CASSKGKFFGRRLSYNSPLHF
CDR3nt: TGTGCCAGCAGCAAAGGAAAATTCTTCGGACGCCGACTCTCCTATAATTCACCCCTCCACTTT

j_gene: TRBJ2-1
d_gene: .
v_gene: TRBV10-3
abundance: few
CDR3aa: CAISGGLDNEQFF
CDR3nt: TGTGCCATCAGCGGAGGACTCGACAATGAGCAGTTCTTC

j_gene: TRBJ1-3
d_gene: .
v_gene: TRBV9
abundance: .
CDR3aa: CASSVVGDPAFSGNTIYF
CDR3nt: TGTGCCAGCAGCGTAGTGGGGGACCCAGCCTTCTCTGGAAACACCATATATTTT

j_gene: TRBJ2-1
d_gene: TRBD2
v_gene: TRBV30
abundance: .
CDR3aa: CACRRLAGGNEQFF
CDR3nt: TGTGCCTGCCGACGACTAGCGGGAGGGAATGAGCAGTTCTTC

j_gene: TRBJ2-7
d_gene: TRBD2
v_gene: TRBV12-5
abundance: once
CDR3aa: CASGLVLGGGTYEQYF
CDR3nt: TGTGCTAGTGGTTTGGTACTGGGCGGGGGTACCTACGAGCAGTACTTC

j_gene: TRBJ2-7
d_gene: .
v_gene: TRBV5-1
abundance: .
CDR3aa: CASSLSGDEQYF
CDR3nt: TGCGCCAGCAGCTTGTCGGGGGACGAGCAGTACTTC

j_gene: TRBJ2-7
d_gene: TRBD1
v_gene: TRBV27
abundance: once
CDR3aa: CASSYRLTGGSREQYF
CDR3nt: TGTGCCAGCAGTTATCGATTGACAGGGGGTTCTCGTGAGCAGTACTTC

j_gene: TRBJ2-2
d_gene: TRBD2
v_gene: TRBV4-3
abundance: .
CDR3aa: CASSQAMLAGSGELFF
CDR3nt: TGCGCCAGCAGCCAAGCTATGCTAGCGGGATCCGGGGAGCTGTTTTTT

j_gene: TRBJ1-2
d_gene: TRBD1
v_gene: TRBV9
abundance: .
CDR3aa: CASSVDRGYGYTF
CDR3nt: TGTGCCAGCAGCGTCGACAGGGGCTATGGCTACACCTTC

j_gene: TRBJ1-5
d_gene: .
v_gene: TRBV28
abundance: .
CDR3aa: CASSLVGRTEDQPQHF
CDR3nt: TGTGCCAGCAGTTTGGTGGGACGGACGGAAGATCAGCCCCAGCATTTT

j_gene: TRBJ1-1
d_gene: .
v_gene: TRBV10-1
abundance: .
CDR3aa: CASPRVSLGEAFF
CDR3nt: TGCGCCAGCCCGAGGGTCAGTTTGGGGGAAGCTTTCTTT

j_gene: TRBJ2-1
d_gene: .
v_gene: TRBV2
abundance: .
CDR3aa: CASSENWAYEQFF
CDR3nt: TGTGCCAGCAGTGAGAATTGGGCGTACGAGCAGTTCTTC

j_gene: TRBJ2-3
d_gene: .
v_gene: TRBV3-1/TRBV3-2
abundance: .
CDR3aa: CASSQVGILSTDTQYF
CDR3nt: TGTGCCAGCAGCCAAGTTGGGATTCTTAGCACAGATACGCAGTATTTT

j_gene: TRBJ1-5
d_gene: .
v_gene: TRBV18
abundance: few
CDR3aa: CASSPQEANQPQHF
CDR3nt: TGTGCCAGCTCACCGCAGGAGGCCAATCAGCCCCAGCATTTT

j_gene: TRBJ2-2
d_gene: .
v_gene: TRBV7-9
abundance: .
CDR3aa: CASSLLSGVSTGELFF
CDR3nt: TGTGCCAGCAGCTTATTGAGTGGAGTTAGCACCGGGGAGCTGTTTTTT

j_gene: TRBJ2-3
d_gene: .
v_gene: TRBV5-8
abundance: .
CDR3aa: CASYRTAITDTQYF
CDR3nt: TGTGCCAGCTATAGGACAGCTATCACAGATACGCAGTATTTT

j_gene: TRBJ1-1
d_gene: TRBD1
v_gene: TRBV10-2
abundance: .
CDR3aa: CASFGTGAVNTEAFF
CDR3nt: TGCGCCAGCTTCGGGACAGGGGCAGTTAACACTGAAGCTTTCTTT

j_gene: TRBJ2-5
d_gene: .
v_gene: TRBV12-3/TRBV12-4
abundance: .
CDR3aa: CASSPTMQETQYF
CDR3nt: TGTGCCAGCAGCCCAACGATGCAAGAGACCCAGTACTTC

j_gene: TRBJ2-1
d_gene: .
v_gene: TRBV7-6
abundance: .
CDR3aa: CASSSSTVYNEQFF
CDR3nt: TGTGCCAGCAGCTCCTCGACAGTCTACAATGAGCAGTTCTTC

j_gene: TRBJ1-5
d_gene: .
v_gene: TRBV18
abundance: .
CDR3aa: CASSPGPNQPQHF
CDR3nt: TGTGCCAGCTCACCAGGGCCTAATCAGCCCCAGCATTTT